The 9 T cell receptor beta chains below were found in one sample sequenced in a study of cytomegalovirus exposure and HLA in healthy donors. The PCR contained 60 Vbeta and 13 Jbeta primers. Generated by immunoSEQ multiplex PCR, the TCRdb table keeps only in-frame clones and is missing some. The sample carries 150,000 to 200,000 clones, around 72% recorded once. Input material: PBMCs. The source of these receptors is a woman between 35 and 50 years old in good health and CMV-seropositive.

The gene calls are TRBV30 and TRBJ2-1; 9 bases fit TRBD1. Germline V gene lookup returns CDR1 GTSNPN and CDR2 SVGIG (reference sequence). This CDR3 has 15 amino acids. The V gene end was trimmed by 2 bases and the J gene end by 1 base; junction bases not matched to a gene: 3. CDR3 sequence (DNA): TGTGCCTGGAGTCCTGGACAGGGGTCCTACAATGAGCAGTTCTTC. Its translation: CAWSPGQGSYNEQFF.

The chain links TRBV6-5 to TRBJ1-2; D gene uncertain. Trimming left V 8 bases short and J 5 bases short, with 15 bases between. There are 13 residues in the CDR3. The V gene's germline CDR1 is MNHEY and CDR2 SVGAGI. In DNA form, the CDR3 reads TGTGCCAGCGGAATGGAGCAGAAATATGGCTACACCTTC. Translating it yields CASGMEQKYGYTF.

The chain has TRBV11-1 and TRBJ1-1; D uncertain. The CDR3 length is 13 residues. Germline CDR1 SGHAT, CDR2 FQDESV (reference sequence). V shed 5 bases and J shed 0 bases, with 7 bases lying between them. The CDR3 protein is CASSRELNTEAFF. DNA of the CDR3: TGTGCCAGCAGCCGAGAGTTGAACACTGAAGCTTTCTTT.

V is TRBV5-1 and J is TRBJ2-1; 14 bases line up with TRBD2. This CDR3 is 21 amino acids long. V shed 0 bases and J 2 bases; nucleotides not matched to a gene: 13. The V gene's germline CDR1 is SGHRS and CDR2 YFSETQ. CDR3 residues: CASSLVGPGLAGVQTYNEQFF. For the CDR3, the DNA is TGCGCCAGCAGCTTGGTCGGCCCGGGACTAGCGGGGGTGCAAACCTACAATGAGCAGTTCTTC.

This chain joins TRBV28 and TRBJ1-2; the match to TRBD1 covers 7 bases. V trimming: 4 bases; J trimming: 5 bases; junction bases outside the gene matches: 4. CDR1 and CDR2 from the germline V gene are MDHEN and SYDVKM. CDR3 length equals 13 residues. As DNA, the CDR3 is TGTGCCAGCAGTTCCGGCAGGGGGTATGGCTACACCTTC. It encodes CASSSGRGYGYTF.

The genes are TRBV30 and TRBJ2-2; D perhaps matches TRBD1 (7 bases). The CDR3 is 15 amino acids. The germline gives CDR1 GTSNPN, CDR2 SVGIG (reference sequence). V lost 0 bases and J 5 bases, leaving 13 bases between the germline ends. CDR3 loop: CAWSVSAGGTGELFF. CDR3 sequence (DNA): TGTGCCTGGAGTGTATCGGCAGGGGGGACCGGGGAGCTGTTTTTT.

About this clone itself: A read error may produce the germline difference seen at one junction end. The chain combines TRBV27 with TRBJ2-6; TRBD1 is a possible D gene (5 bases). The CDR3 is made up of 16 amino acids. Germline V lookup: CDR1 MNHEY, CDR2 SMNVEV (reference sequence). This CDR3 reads CASSPSNYYGANGLTF. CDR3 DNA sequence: TGTGCCAGCAGTCCTTCGAACTATTATGGGGCCAACGGCCTGACTTTC.

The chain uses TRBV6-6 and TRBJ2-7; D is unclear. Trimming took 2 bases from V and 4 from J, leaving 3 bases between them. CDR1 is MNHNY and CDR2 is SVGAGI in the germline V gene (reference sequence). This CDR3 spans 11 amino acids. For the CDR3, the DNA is TGTGCCAGCAGTTACCTGTACGAGCAGTACTTC. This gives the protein CASSYLYEQYF.

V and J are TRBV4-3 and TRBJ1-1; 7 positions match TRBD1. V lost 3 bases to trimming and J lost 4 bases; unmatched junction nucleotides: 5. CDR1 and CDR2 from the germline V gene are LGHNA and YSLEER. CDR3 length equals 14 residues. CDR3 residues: CASSHGPGGTEAFF. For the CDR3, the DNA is TGCGCCAGCAGCCACGGCCCAGGGGGCACTGAAGCTTTCTTT.